Following are 30 T cell receptor beta chains from one sample sequenced in a study of blood T cell repertoires in COVID-19. Measured with immunoSEQ multiplex PCR; TCRdb has only the in-frame clones, and not every one. The sample shows about 210,000 clones, 75% to 90% of them seen only once. The sequenced material came from PBMCs or T cells enriched from blood (not recorded which). These receptor sequences come from a man younger than 40 who had recovered from COVID-19.

The chain couples TRBV15 to TRBJ2-7; a weak D match, TRBD1 (6 bases). Trimming removed 5 bases from V and 2 bases from J, with 10 bases in between. The CDR3 contains 13 residues. CDR1 is LNHNV and CDR2 is YYDKDF in the germline V gene (reference sequence). The CDR3 loop reads CATSYGTPYEQYF. Here the CDR3 DNA reads TGTGCCACCAGCTACGGGACACCCTACGAGCAGTACTTC. Full variable domain (remainder filled in from reference TRBV15 and TRBJ2-7): DAMVIQNPRYQVTQFGKPVTLSCSQTLNHNVMYWYQQKSSQAPKLLFHYYDKDFNNEADTPDNFQSRRPNTSFCFLDIRSPGLGDTAMYLCATSYGTPYEQYFGPGTRLTVT.

The genes are TRBV6-5 and TRBJ1-5; tentatively, D is TRBD1 (5 bases). Between the trimmed V and J ends, which lost 0 bases and 3 bases, there was a span of 12 bases. This CDR3 spans 16 amino acids. Germline CDR1 is MNHEY and CDR2 is SVGAGI. The CDR3 DNA reads TGTGCCAGCAGTTACTCGGCGACGGGACTCAATCAGCCCCAGCATTTT. Protein: CASSYSATGLNQPQHF.

As concerns this clone: The sample has other DNA sequences that encode this CDR3 too. The CDR3 bases are TGCGCCAGCAGCCAGGACAGGGGTATATACGAGCAGTACTTC. This translates into CASSQDRGIYEQYF. The chain couples TRBV4-3 to TRBJ2-7; 9 bases are a match to TRBD1. CDR1 is LGHNA and CDR2 is YSLEER in the germline V gene. V was pared by 3 bases and J by 4 bases, with 4 bases of the junction left unmatched. This CDR3 has 14 amino acids.

The genes are TRBV7-2 and TRBJ2-7, with 11 bases matching TRBD2. This CDR3 is 17 amino acids long. Germline values: CDR1 SGHTA, CDR2 FQGNSA. The J segment lost 4 bases and the V segment lost 5 bases, leaving 13 bases of the junction unmatched. DNA for the CDR3: TGTGCCAGCAGCCTTGAACCCATAGCGGGAGGGGCGTACGAGCAGTACTTC. It encodes CASSLEPIAGGAYEQYF.

This clone was detected only a few times. The V call is TRBV24-1, the J call TRBJ2-1; 8 bases align to TRBD2. CDR1 is KGHDR, CDR2 SFDVKD, per germline. The CDR3 contains 15 residues. V trimming: 5 bases; J trimming: 6 bases; junction bases outside the gene matches: 8. The CDR3 here is CATSATSGSSNEQFF. The CDR3 bases are TGTGCCACCAGTGCGACCAGCGGGAGTTCCAATGAGCAGTTCTTC.

V gene TRBV7-2 combines with J gene TRBJ2-1; 8 positions agree with TRBD2. The CDR3 is 13 amino acids. The J segment lost 9 bases and the V segment lost 5 bases, leaving 6 bases of the junction unmatched. Germline V gene sequence: CDR1 SGHTA, CDR2 FQGNSA. Here the CDR3 reads CASSDVGLVEQFF. CDR3 DNA sequence: TGTGCCAGCAGCGACGTGGGACTAGTTGAGCAGTTCTTC.

V and J are TRBV5-1 and TRBJ1-2, with 9 bases that match TRBD1. The CDR3 has 14 residues. CDR1 is SGHRS and CDR2 is YFSETQ in the germline V gene. Trimming at V came to 4 bases and at J to 2 bases, leaving 3 bases not matched to a gene. Here the CDR3 DNA reads TGCGCCAGCAGCACGGACAGGGGAAACTATGGCTACACCTTC. It yields the protein CASSTDRGNYGYTF.

The V and J genes are TRBV30 and TRBJ2-3, with 7 bases lining up with TRBD2. The CDR3 consists of 15 residues. J lost 4 bases, V lost 0 bases, and 7 bases had no gene match. Germline V CDR1 and CDR2: GTSNPN, SVGIG (reference sequence). The CDR3 here is CAWSVGGRGADTQYF. CDR3 nucleotide sequence: TGTGCCTGGAGTGTCGGCGGGAGAGGTGCAGATACGCAGTATTTT.

The CDR3 DNA is TGTGCCAGCAGCACCAGACAGACGGCTAATGAAAAACTGTTTTTT. Its protein is CASSTRQTANEKLFF. The V gene is TRBV7-8, the J gene TRBJ1-4, with D perhaps matching TRBD1 (5 bases). The germline V gene encodes CDR1 SGHVS and CDR2 FQNEAQ. V lost 5 bases and J lost 3, with 13 bases in between. CDR3 length: 15 residues.

The chain carries TRBV6-5 and TRBJ1-3; weak D call: TRBD1 (6 bases). V shed 7 bases and J shed 0 bases, with 13 bases lying between them. Germline V gene data show CDR1 as MNHEY and CDR2 as SVGAGI. The CDR3 extends over 15 amino acids. CDR3 protein: CASTEVQGSGNTIYF. The CDR3 region has the DNA TGTGCCAGCACCGAAGTACAGGGCTCTGGAAACACCATATATTTT.

V gene TRBV4-1 combines with J gene TRBJ2-3, with TRBD2 matching 7 bases. Germline lookup yields CDR1 MGHRA and CDR2 YSYEKL. Unmatched junction bases numbered 8, after V lost 5 bases and J lost 0 bases. This CDR3 spans 16 amino acids. CDR3 loop: CASSFGGVTSTDTQYF. The CDR3 DNA sequence: TGCGCCAGCAGCTTTGGGGGGGTAACTAGCACAGATACGCAGTATTTT.

V and J are TRBV5-5 and TRBJ1-1; 7 nucleotides line up with TRBD1. CDR3 size: 14 residues. V trimming: 0 bases; J trimming: 7 bases; junction bases outside the gene matches: 6. Germline values: CDR1 SGHKS, CDR2 YYEKEE (reference sequence). This chain's CDR3 is CASSLGQGGFEAFF. CDR3 coding DNA: TGTGCCAGCAGCTTGGGACAGGGAGGATTTGAAGCTTTCTTT.

The chain couples TRBV19 to TRBJ2-3; 9 nucleotides align to TRBD1. V shed 5 bases, J shed 6 bases, and the junction held 9 bases outside the gene matches. The CDR3 contains 15 residues. Looked up from germline, CDR1 is LNHDA and CDR2 is SQIVND (reference sequence). CDR3 sequence reads: CASSDGTGRVDTQYF. The CDR3 DNA follows: TGTGCCAGTAGTGATGGGACAGGGAGAGTGGATACGCAGTATTTT.

The rearrangement joins TRBV7-9 to TRBJ1-2; D unresolved. Germline V gene data show CDR1 as SEHNR and CDR2 as FQNEAQ (reference sequence). Deletions cut 2 bases from V and 4 bases from J, with 8 bases between. The CDR3 is 13 amino acids. CDR3 DNA: TGTGCCAGCAGCTTATATGCGGTCTATGGCTACACCTTC. This codes for CASSLYAVYGYTF.

J is TRBJ1-4 and V is TRBV9, with D perhaps TRBD1 (6 bases). The CDR3 runs to 13 residues. Germline CDR1 reads SGDLS; CDR2 reads YYNGEE. With 3 bases removed from V and 13 bases from J, the gap between germline ends came to 16 bases. Here the CDR3 DNA reads TGTGCCAGCAGCGCTTACAGGGAGAGCGGACTGTTTTTT. This gives the protein CASSAYRESGLFF.

CDR3 amino acids: CASSRHQGADTEAFF. The CDR3 DNA reads as TGTGCCAGCAGCCGGCATCAGGGGGCGGACACTGAAGCTTTCTTT. The chain links TRBV13 to TRBJ1-1, with 8 bases aligning to TRBD1. V gave up 5 bases and J gave up 3 bases; unmatched junction bases: 8. This CDR3 comprises 15 residues. Germline-derived CDR1 and CDR2 are PRHDT and FYEKMQ (reference sequence). Full variable domain (outside the CDR3, taken from reference TRBV13 and TRBJ1-1): AAGVIQSPRHLIKEKRETATLKCYPIPRHDTVYWYQQGPGQDPQFLISFYEKMQSDKGSIPDRFSAQQFSDYHSELNMSSLELGDSALYFCASSRHQGADTEAFFGQGTRLTVV.

The chain employs TRBV5-8 and TRBJ1-2, with 9 bases that match TRBD1. J was trimmed by 8 bases and V by 0 bases; bases with no gene match: 11. Looked up from germline, CDR1 is SGHTS and CDR2 is YDEGEE. This CDR3 is built from 16 residues. CDR3: CASSLAGQGYLRGYTF. In nucleotides, the CDR3 is TGTGCCAGCAGCTTGGCGGGACAGGGATACTTGAGGGGCTACACCTTC.

Of note for this clone: Other nucleotide sequences in the sample specify the same CDR3. J is TRBJ1-1 and V is TRBV7-6; 7 positions agree with TRBD1. Germline trimming cut 5 bases from V and 1 base from J; bases unmatched to any gene: 1. Germline values: CDR1 SGHVS, CDR2 FNYEAQ. This CDR3 contains 13 residues. The CDR3 sequence: CASSRQGNTEAFF. CDR3 coding DNA: TGTGCCAGCAGCCGACAGGGGAACACTGAAGCTTTCTTT.

The chain is built from TRBV6-5 and TRBJ1-2; TRBD1 might be the D (6 bases). CDR3 length equals 13 residues. Trimming took off 5 bases at V and 6 bases at J, with 13 bases between the two ends. Germline CDR1 reads MNHEY; CDR2 reads SVGAGI. The CDR3 region has the DNA TGTGCCAGCAGTCAACAGGGTGGAGATGGCTACACCTTC. Translation: CASSQQGGDGYTF.

V is TRBV19 and J is TRBJ1-1, with TRBD1 identical over 9 bases. The germline CDR1 and CDR2 sequences are LNHDA and SQIVND (reference sequence). The CDR3 contains 14 residues. With 6 bases clipped from V and 1 base from J, the junction kept 3 bases outside the gene matches. The CDR3 region is CASSYRGRNTEAFF. CDR3 in DNA: TGTGCCAGTAGCTACAGGGGGCGGAACACTGAAGCTTTCTTT.

The V call is TRBV19, the J call TRBJ1-1, with D possibly matching TRBD1 (6 bases). Trimming stripped 3 bases from V and 1 base from J, with 9 bases between. The CDR3 has 14 amino acids. Germline-derived CDR1 and CDR2 are LNHDA and SQIVND (reference sequence). In nucleotides, the CDR3 is TGTGCCAGTAGTATCCTACAGGGGAACACTGAAGCTTTCTTT. This codes for CASSILQGNTEAFF.

The chain combines TRBV30 with TRBJ2-5, with TRBD2 identical over 8 bases. V dropped 5 bases and J dropped 6; count of bases not matched to a gene: 23. The germline V gene has CDR1 GTSNPN and CDR2 SVGIG (reference sequence). CDR3 length: 18 residues. The CDR3 region has the DNA TGTGCCTGGGGACCAGGGGCGCGGTTGCGGGAGGCAGGACAGACCCAGTACTTC. It encodes CAWGPGARLREAGQTQYF.

The gene calls are TRBV19 and TRBJ1-2; no reliable D call. The V gene's germline CDR1 is LNHDA and CDR2 SQIVND (reference sequence). The length of the CDR3 is 14 residues. Trimming removed 5 bases from V and 5 bases from J, with 15 bases in between. DNA of the CDR3: TGTGCCAGTAGTCCAATCGGGAGCGAATATGGCTACACCTTC. Amino acids: CASSPIGSEYGYTF. Using reference TRBV19 and TRBJ1-2 for the parts outside the CDR3, the full variable domain is DGGITQSPKYLFRKEGQNVTLSCEQNLNHDAMYWYRQDPGQGLRLIYYSQIVNDFQKGDIAEGYSVSREKKESFPLTVTSAQKNPTAFYLCASSPIGSEYGYTFGSGTRLTVV.

V and J are TRBV6-5 and TRBJ1-3, with D perhaps matching TRBD1 (6 bases). The germline V and J ends were trimmed by 6 bases and 8 bases, with 20 bases remaining between them. Germline values: CDR1 MNHEY, CDR2 SVGAGI. The CDR3 is 15 amino acids. The CDR3 reads CASRTSTGLGDTIYF. CDR3 nucleotide sequence: TGTGCCAGCAGGACGTCAACAGGGCTGGGGGACACCATATATTTT.

This clone was counted between two and nine times. V gene TRBV10-3 combines with J gene TRBJ2-3; TRBD2 aligns across 8 bases. The V gene end was trimmed by 6 bases and the J gene end by 7 bases; junction bases not matched to a gene: 24. The CDR3 has 19 amino acids. Germline V gene sequence: CDR1 ENHRY, CDR2 SYGVKD. In nucleotides, the CDR3 is TGTGCCATCAGCAGGGATCGGCGGGAGGCCCCCCAAGCGGTTAATACGCAGTATTTT. Residues: CAISRDRREAPQAVNTQYF.

This CDR3 reads CASSTGTGGSYEQYF. CDR3 DNA sequence: TGTGCCAGCAGCACCGGGACAGGGGGATCCTACGAGCAGTACTTC. This chain uses TRBV7-9 with TRBJ2-7; TRBD1 matches 11 bases. Trimming took 5 bases from V and 1 from J; bases not matched to a gene: 4. Germline V gene lookup returns CDR1 SEHNR and CDR2 FQNEAQ (reference sequence). The CDR3 length is 15 residues.

The chain uses TRBV4-3 and TRBJ1-1; D unresolved. Trimming pared 5 bases from V and 12 bases from J, leaving 19 bases between. In germline, CDR1 is LGHNA, CDR2 YSLEER. CDR3 length equals 13 residues. The CDR3 loop reads CASSYTPSGRSFF. CDR3 in DNA: TGCGCCAGCAGCTACACCCCGTCGGGTAGGTCTTTCTTT.

The rearrangement links TRBV13 to TRBJ1-1, with a tentative D call TRBD1 (5 bases). Germline CDR1 and CDR2: PRHDT and FYEKMQ (reference sequence). Trimming pared 5 bases from V and 1 base from J, leaving 11 bases between. This CDR3 is built from 14 residues. The DNA of the CDR3 is TGTGCCAGCAGCGCGCCAGGGCGGAACACTGAAGCTTTCTTT. It yields the protein CASSAPGRNTEAFF.

The DNA for the CDR3 is TGTGCCAGCAGTCGGACAGTAGAAGGAAACACCATATATTTT. Its translation is CASSRTVEGNTIYF. The genes are TRBV6-5 and TRBJ1-3, with D possibly being TRBD1 (6 bases). The germline gives CDR1 MNHEY, CDR2 SVGAGI. V lost 5 bases, J lost 4 bases, and 12 bases lay in between. The CDR3 is made up of 14 amino acids.

V and J are TRBV11-2 and TRBJ2-7; weak D call: TRBD2 (5 bases). Germline-derived CDR1 and CDR2 are SGHAT and FQNNGV. The CDR3 runs 13 residues. The V end lost 4 bases, the J end lost 1 base, and 8 bases lay between the germline ends. The CDR3 reads CASSSGGSYEQYF. CDR3 DNA sequence: TGTGCCAGCAGCTCCGGAGGTTCCTACGAGCAGTACTTC.